Reported below is one T cell receptor beta chain. What it binds is unknown. Germline CDR1 reads SGHKS; CDR2 reads YYEKEE (reference sequence). The CDR3 is made up of 17 amino acids. V was trimmed by 5 bases and J by 6 bases, leaving 23 bases between them. The data were taken from a study of T cell responses to AZD1222 COVID-19 vaccine. Across the study: Pooling covered second doses at about 4 or about 12 weeks.

Findings and caveats of the study: Across spike, vaccine-associated CD4 TCRs were found, dominant at 160-218 and 743-854. Clonal diversity was possibly underestimated; the donors were predominantly white British and more often female. Recipients of two AZD1222 doses showed rising Spike-specific TCR breadth and depth.

Sequenced by immunoSEQ multiplex PCR; TCRdb stores in-frame clones only, minus some. Of fewer than 150,000 clones in the sample, 93% were seen once. This clonotype originated in an adult in good health. Specimen: peripheral blood, collected on day 0 of AZD1222 vaccination. The chain carries TRBV5-5 and TRBJ1-4; weak D call: TRBD1 (6 bases). The CDR3 region is CASSSYRGHVTDEKLFF. CDR3 DNA: TGTGCCAGCAGTTCGTACCGGGGACATGTCACCGATGAAAAACTGTTTTTT.